The sequence of this T cell receptor (beta chain) was determined in a study of CD8+ T cells in alopecia areata. Study-level results: The study also sequences resident alphabeta T cells of normal skin in scalp samples.

A remark on this clone: What it recognizes is unknown.

Indicated treatment: oral pan-JAK inhibitor, 5-10 mg twice daily. Trimming cost V 2 bases and J 7 bases, with 3 bases left between them. Germline values: CDR1 GTSNPN, CDR2 SVGIG (reference sequence). CDR3 length: 10 amino acids. RNA extraction and reverse transcription yielded cDNA as sequencing template. Some clones are missing from TCRdb's copy, which holds only in-frame ones; the method was immunoSEQ multiplex PCR. The table has about 120,000 clones, 53% seen once. This receptor was obtained from a human donor with alopecia areata. The sequenced sample was CD4+ T cells sorted from blood, obtained at week 4, from a patient treated with tofacitinib. The V gene is TRBV30, the J gene TRBJ2-1; no clear D gene. Written as DNA, the CDR3 is TGTGCCTGGAGTAGGAATGAGCAGTTCTTC. Translating gives CAWSRNEQFF. The variable domain in full, completed from reference TRBV30 and TRBJ2-1, reads SQTIHQWPATLVQPVGSPLSLECTVEGTSNPNLYWYRQAAGRGLQLLFYSVGIGQISSEVPQNLSASRPQDRQFILSSKKLLLSDSGFYLCAWSRNEQFFGPGTRLTVL.